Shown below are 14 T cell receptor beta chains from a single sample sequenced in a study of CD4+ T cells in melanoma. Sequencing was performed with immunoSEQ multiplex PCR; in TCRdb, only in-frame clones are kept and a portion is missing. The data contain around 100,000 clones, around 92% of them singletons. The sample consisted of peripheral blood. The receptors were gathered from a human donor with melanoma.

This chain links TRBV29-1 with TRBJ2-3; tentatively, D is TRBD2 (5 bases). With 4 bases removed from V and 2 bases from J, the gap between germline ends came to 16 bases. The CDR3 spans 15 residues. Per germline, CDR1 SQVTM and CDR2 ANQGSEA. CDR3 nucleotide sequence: TGCAGCGTTGTCGGGGTGGCGGGCCCCACAGATACGCAGTATTTT. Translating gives CSVVGVAGPTDTQYF.

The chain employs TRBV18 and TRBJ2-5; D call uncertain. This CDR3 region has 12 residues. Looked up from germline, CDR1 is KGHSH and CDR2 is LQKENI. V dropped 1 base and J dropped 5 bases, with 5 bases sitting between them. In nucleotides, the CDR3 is TGTGCCAGCTCACCACTGGTGGAGACCCAGTACTTC. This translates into CASSPLVETQYF.

The DNA of the CDR3 is TGTGCCACCAGCCTCAGCAAGGACTCACCCCTCCACTTT. Translating gives CATSLSKDSPLHF. V and J are TRBV15 and TRBJ1-6; D gene unclear. The CDR3 has 13 residues. V lost 5 bases and J lost 10, with 12 bases in between. Germline CDR1 LNHNV, CDR2 YYDKDF (reference sequence).

The CDR3 loop reads CASSPGGDYNEQFF. CDR3 nucleotides: TGTGCCAGCAGCCCGGGGGGAGACTACAATGAGCAGTTCTTC. The chain has TRBV6-5 and TRBJ2-1; TRBD2 matches 7 bases. This CDR3 comprises 14 residues. Germline loops: CDR1 MNHEY, CDR2 SVGAGI. V was pared by 6 bases and J by 3 bases, with 5 bases of the junction left unmatched.

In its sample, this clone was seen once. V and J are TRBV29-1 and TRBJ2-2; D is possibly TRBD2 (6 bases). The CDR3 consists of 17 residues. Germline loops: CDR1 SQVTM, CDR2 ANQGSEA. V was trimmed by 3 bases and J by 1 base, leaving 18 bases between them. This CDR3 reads CSVEQKGGTVNTGELFF. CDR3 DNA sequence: TGCAGCGTTGAGCAAAAAGGAGGGACCGTGAACACCGGGGAGCTGTTTTTT.

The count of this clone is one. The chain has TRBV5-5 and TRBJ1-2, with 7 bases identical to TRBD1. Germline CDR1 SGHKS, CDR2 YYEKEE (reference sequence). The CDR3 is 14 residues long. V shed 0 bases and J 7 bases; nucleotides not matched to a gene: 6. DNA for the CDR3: TGTGCCAGCAGCTTGGGCACAGGGGCTCGTGGCTACACCTTC. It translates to CASSLGTGARGYTF.

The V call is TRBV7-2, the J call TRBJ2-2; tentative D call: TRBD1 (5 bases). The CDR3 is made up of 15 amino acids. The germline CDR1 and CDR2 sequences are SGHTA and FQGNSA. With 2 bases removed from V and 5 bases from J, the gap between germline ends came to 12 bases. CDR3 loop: CASSLWGPRTGELFF. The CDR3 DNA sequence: TGTGCCAGCAGCTTATGGGGCCCCAGGACCGGGGAGCTGTTTTTT.

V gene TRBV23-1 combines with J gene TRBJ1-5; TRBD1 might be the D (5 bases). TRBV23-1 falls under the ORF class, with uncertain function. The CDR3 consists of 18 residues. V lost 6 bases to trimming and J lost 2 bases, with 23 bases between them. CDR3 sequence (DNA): TGCGCCAGCAGCCTGGGACCGCACAACTTGAGGGGCAATCAGCCCCAGCATTTT. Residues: CASSLGPHNLRGNQPQHF.

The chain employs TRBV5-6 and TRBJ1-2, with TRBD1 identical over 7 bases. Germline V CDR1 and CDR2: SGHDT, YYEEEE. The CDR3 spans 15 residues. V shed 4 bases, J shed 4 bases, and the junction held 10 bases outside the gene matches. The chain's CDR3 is CASSTRDSVSYGYTF. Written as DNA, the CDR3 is TGTGCCAGCAGCACCCGGGACAGCGTTTCCTATGGCTACACCTTC.

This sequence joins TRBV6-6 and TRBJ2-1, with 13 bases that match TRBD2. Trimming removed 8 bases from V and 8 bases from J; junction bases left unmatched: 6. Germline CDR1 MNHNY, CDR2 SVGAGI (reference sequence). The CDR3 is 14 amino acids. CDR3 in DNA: TGTGCCAGCCGAGGACTAGCGGGAGTTTATGAGCAGTTCTTC. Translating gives CASRGLAGVYEQFF.

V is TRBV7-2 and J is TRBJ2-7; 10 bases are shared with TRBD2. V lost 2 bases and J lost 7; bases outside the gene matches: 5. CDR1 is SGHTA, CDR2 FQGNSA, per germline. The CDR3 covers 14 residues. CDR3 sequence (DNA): TGTGCCAGCAGCTTACTAGCGGGAGATTCGGAGCAGTACTTC. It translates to CASSLLAGDSEQYF. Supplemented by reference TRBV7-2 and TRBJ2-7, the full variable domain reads GAGVSQSPSNKVTEKGKDVELRCDPISGHTALYWYRQSLGQGLEFLIYFQGNSAPDKSGLPSDRFSAERTGGSVSTLTIQRTQQEDSAVYLCASSLLAGDSEQYFGPGTRLTVT.

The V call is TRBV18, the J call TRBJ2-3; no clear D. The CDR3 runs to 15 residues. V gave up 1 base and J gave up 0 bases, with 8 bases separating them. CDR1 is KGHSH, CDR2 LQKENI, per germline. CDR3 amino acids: CASSPRAESTDTQYF. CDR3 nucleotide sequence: TGTGCCAGCTCACCACGGGCAGAGAGCACAGATACGCAGTATTTT.

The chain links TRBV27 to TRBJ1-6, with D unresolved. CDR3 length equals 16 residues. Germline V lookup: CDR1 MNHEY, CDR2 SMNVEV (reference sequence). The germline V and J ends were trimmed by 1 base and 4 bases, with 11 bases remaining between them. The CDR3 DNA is TGTGCCAGCAGTTTATTGTCGGGGAGTTATAATTCACCCCTCCACTTT. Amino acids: CASSLLSGSYNSPLHF.

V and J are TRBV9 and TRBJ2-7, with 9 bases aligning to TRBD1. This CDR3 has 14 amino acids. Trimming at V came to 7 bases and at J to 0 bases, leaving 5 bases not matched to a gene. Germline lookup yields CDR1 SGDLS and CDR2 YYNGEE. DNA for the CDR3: TGTGCCAGCGCCGGGACAGGGTTCTCCTACGAGCAGTACTTC. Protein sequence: CASAGTGFSYEQYF.